Here is one T cell receptor beta chain with its context. Its antigen is still unknown. The CDR3 is made up of 13 amino acids. Trimming removed 2 bases from V and 6 bases from J, with 12 bases in between. In germline, CDR1 is SGHDT, CDR2 YYEEEE. Primers for the PCR totalled 60 Vbeta and 13 Jbeta. Here immunoSEQ multiplex PCR was the method, and the copy in TCRdb shows in-frame clones only, minus some. The profile shows about 150,000 clones, roughly three quarters of them singletons. This specimen belongs to a study of cytomegalovirus exposure and HLA in healthy donors. Every donor was a healthy person donating bone marrow. Study-level findings and limits: In a later analysis, at a false discovery rate of 0.05, 16,951 TCR beta sequences matched HLA alleles. There were reportedly fewer N-insertions in an Asian-associated ancestry cluster than the roughly 700-donor mean, in a later analysis.

The rearrangement links TRBV5-6 to TRBJ2-7; a weak D match, TRBD2 (5 bases). Sequenced sample: PBMCs. The sequence derives from a woman aged 45-60 years in good health and CMV-seropositive. Written as DNA, the CDR3 is TGTGCCAGCAGCTTTGTAGGAGGCGGCGAGCAGTACTTC. This translates into CASSFVGGGEQYF. Filled out from reference TRBV5-6 and TRBJ2-7, the complete variable domain reads DAGVTQSPTHLIKTRGQQVTLRCSPKSGHDTVSWYQQALGQGPQFIFQYYEEEERQRGNFPDRFSGHQFPNYSSELNVNALLLGDSALYLCASSFVGGGEQYFGPGTRLTVT.